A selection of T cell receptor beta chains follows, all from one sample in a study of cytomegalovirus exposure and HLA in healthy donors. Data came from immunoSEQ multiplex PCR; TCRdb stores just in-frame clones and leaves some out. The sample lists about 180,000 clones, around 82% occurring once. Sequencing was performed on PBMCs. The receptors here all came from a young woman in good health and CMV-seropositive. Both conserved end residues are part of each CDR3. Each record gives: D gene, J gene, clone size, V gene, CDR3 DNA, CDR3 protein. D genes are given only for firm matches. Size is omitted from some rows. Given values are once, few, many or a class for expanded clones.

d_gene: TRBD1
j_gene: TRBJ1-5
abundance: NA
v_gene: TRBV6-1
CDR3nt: TGTGCCAGCAGTGAGACAGGGGGCGGCAATCAGCCCCAGCATTTT
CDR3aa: CASSETGGGNQPQHF

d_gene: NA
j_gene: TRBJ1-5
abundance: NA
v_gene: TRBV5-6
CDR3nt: TGTGCCAGCAGCAGTTGGGGGAGGGGTCAGCCCCAGCATTTT
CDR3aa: CASSSWGRGQPQHF

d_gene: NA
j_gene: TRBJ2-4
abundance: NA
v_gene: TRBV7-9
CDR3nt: TGTGCCAGCAGCGCCACTGGTGACATTCAGTACTTC
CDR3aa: CASSATGDIQYF

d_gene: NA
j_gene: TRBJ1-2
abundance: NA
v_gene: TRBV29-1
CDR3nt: TGCAGCGTTGATGGACAGTACTATGGCTACACCTTC
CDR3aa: CSVDGQYYGYTF

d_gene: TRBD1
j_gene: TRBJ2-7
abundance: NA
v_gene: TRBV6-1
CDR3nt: TGTGCCAGCAGTGAAGGGGGGACAGGGAACCACGAGCAGTACTTC
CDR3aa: CASSEGGTGNHEQYF

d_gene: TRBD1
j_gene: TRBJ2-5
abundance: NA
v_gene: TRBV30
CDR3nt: TGTGCCTGGAGTGCCGACAGGGGGCGTGAGCAGTACTTC
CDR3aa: CAWSADRGREQYF

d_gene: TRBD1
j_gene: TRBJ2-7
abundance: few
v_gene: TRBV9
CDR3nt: TGTGCCAGCAGCGTAGGTAACAGGGGTATTGGAGAGCAGTACTTC
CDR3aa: CASSVGNRGIGEQYF

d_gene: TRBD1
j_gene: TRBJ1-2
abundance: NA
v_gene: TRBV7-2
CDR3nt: TGTGCCAGCAGCTTAGAGCCCAGGGGGCACTATGGCTACACCTTC
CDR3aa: CASSLEPRGHYGYTF

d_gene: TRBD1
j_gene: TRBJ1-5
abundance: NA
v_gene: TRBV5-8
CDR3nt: TGTGCCAGCAGCGATGGACAGGGCTATAATCAGCCCCAGCATTTT
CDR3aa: CASSDGQGYNQPQHF

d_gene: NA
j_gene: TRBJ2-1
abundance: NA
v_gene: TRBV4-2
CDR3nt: TGTGCCAGCAGCCAAGGGGGAGGCTCTGAGCAGTTCTTC
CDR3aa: CASSQGGGSEQFF

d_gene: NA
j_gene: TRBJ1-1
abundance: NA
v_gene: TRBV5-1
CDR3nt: TGCGCCAGCAGCTTGGCTCAGGGCGGGGGCACTGAAGCTTTCTTT
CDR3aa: CASSLAQGGGTEAFF

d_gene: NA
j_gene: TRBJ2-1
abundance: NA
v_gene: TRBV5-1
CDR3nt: TGCGCCAGCAGCTGGGGGACTCTTAACTACAATGAGCAGTTCTTC
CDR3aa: CASSWGTLNYNEQFF

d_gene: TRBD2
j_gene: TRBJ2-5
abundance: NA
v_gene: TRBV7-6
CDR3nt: TGTGCCAGCACCCCGGGAGGGGGTCGGGAGACCCAGTACTTC
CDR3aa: CASTPGGGRETQYF

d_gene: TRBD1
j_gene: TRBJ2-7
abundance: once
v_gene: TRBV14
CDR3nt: TGTGCCAGCAGCCAAGTGGGGATTCCCGGGACAGGCTCCTACGAGCAGTACTTC
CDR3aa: CASSQVGIPGTGSYEQYF

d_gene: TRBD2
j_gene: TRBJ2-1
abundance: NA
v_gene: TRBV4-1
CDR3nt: TGCGCCAGCAGCCGATCCCTCGGGACTAGCGGGGGCAATGAGCAGTTCTTC
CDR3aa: CASSRSLGTSGGNEQFF

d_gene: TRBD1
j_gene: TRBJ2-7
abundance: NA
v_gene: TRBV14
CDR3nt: TGTGCCAGCAGCCAAGCCGGGACAGAACTCCTCGAGCAGTACTTC
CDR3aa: CASSQAGTELLEQYF

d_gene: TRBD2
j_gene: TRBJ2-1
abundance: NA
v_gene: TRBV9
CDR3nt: TGTGCCAGCAGCGTATTAGCGGGGGGTCACAATGAGCAGTTCTTC
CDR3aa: CASSVLAGGHNEQFF